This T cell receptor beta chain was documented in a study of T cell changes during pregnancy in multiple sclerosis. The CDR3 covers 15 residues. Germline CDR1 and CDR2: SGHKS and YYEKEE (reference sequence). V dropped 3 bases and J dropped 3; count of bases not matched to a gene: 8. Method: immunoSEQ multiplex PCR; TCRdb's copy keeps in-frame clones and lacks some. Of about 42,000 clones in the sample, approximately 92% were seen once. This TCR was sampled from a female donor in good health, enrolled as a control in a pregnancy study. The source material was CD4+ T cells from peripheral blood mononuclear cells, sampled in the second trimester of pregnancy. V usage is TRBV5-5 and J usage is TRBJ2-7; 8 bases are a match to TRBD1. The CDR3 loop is CASSSIGDRLYEQYF. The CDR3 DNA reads TGTGCCAGCAGCTCGATTGGGGACAGGCTCTACGAGCAGTACTTC.